This T cell receptor beta chain was recovered during a study of PD-L1 blockade in urothelial cancer. This table comes from immunoSEQ multiplex PCR, and its TCRdb copy is limited to in-frame clones, with some not included. Of 35,000 to 50,000 clones listed, around 84% are singletons. CDR1 is SNHLY, CDR2 FYNNEI, per germline. The CDR3 totals 14 residues. Trimming removed 8 bases at V and 9 bases at J, with 20 bases between. Source: PBMCs, taken around atezolizumab (anti-PD-L1) treatment. This clonotype was obtained from a man aged 70 or older with urothelial cancer. The chain carries TRBV2 and TRBJ2-1; D may be TRBD1 (7 bases). Here the CDR3 reads CASRRGRMASEQFF. The DNA of the CDR3 is TGTGCCAGCCGGAGGGGGCGGATGGCTAGTGAGCAGTTCTTC.